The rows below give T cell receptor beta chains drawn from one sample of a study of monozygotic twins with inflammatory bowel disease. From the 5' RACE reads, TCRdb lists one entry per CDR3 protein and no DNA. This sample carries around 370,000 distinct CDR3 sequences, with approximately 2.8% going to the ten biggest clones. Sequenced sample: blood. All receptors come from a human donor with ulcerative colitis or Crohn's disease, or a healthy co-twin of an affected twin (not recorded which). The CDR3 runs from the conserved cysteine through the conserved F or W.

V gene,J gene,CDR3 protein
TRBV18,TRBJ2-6,CASSPGTLGTNVLTF
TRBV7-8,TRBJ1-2,CASSLGSNNYGYTF
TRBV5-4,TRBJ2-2,CASSPVYTGELFF
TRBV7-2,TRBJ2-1,CASSPSPRGPYNEQFF
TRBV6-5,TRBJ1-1,CASSYEVRAAEAFF
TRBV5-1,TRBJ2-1,CASSLTPQSSYNEQFF
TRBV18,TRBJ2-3,CASSPSREDTQYF
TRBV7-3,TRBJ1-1,CASSPRTGRNTEAFF
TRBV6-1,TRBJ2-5,CASALAPHRETQYF
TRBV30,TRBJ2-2,CASRFQNTGELFF
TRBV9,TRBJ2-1,CASSVRGGGAKLYSYNEQFF
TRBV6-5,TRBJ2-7,CASSYPTRTVSYEQYF
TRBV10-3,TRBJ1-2,CAISEGGAYYGYTF
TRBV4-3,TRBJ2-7,CASSHSKDMSSYEQYF
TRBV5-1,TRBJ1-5,CASRLDGGMSNQPQHF
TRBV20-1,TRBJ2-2,CSARGFTGTGYTGELFF
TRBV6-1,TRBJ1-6,CASRPGQGLNSPLHF
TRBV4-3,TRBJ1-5,CASSQDPKSNQPQHF
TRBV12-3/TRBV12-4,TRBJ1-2,CASSFPGPAYGYTF
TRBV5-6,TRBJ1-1,CASSLETVAAGTNTEAFF
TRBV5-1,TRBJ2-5,CASLPSGGAETQYF
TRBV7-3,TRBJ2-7,CASSLTGYDEQYF
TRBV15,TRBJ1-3,CATSEQGEGNTIYF
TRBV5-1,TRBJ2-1,CASSPAGLSLYNEQFF
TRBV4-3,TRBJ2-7,CASSQDSLRPSGEQYF
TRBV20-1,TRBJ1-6,CSAGGPEGSPLHF
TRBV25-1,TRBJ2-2,CASSEAGRVAGELFF
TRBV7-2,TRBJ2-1,CASSPPGPGQFF
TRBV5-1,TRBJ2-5,CASSPIVSETQYF
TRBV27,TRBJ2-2,CASSLSRAGRVITGELFF
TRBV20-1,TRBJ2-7,CSAREHPQGFREQYF
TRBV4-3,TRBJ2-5,CASSQDDARGQETQYF
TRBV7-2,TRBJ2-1,CASSPYGTASNEQFF
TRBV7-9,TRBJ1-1,CASSLADVLNTEAFF
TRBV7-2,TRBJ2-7,CASSYRTSGDYEQYF
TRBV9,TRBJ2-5,CASSVGDRGKQETQYF
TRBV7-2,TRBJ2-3,CASSLGGLVYTDTQYF
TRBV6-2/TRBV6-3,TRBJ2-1,CASSYGGTGYNEQFF
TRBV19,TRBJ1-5,CASTWGGFGNQPQHF
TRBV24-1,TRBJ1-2,CATSDLNRGRGYGYTF
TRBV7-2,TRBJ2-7,CASSIGQGEFEQYF
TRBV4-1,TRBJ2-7,CASSQEVTYEQYF
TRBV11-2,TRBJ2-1,CASSPRVGPYNEQFF
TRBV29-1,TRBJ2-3,CSGLRGLAGGLDTQYF
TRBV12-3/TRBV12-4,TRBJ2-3,CASSSGLASAAQYF
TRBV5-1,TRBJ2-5,CASSLPTVTSGEPQETQYF
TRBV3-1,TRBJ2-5,CASSPGRRRETQYF